This entry lists 5 T cell receptor beta chains sequenced from one sample in a study of CD8+ T cells in alopecia areata. Extraction of RNA preceded its reverse transcription into cDNA, which served as the sequencing template. The protocol was immunoSEQ multiplex PCR, while the TCRdb copy is restricted to in-frame clones and leaves out a portion. Altogether some 180,000 clones are present, more than 60% being singletons, with the ten largest covering 1.7%. The sample in question was CD4+ T cells sorted from blood, obtained at week 0. Receptor source: a human donor with alopecia areata.

The rearrangement joins TRBV5-1 to TRBJ1-6, with a possible D match to TRBD1 (6 bases). Per germline, CDR1 SGHRS and CDR2 YFSETQ. CDR3 size: 16 residues. Trimming took 0 bases from V and 9 from J, leaving 16 bases between them. The CDR3 region is CASSLGVTGMGSPLHF. The CDR3 region has the DNA TGCGCCAGCAGCTTGGGGGTAACAGGGATGGGTTCACCCCTCCACTTT.

V usage is TRBV9 and J usage is TRBJ2-7, with D possibly TRBD1 on 6 matching bases. CDR1 and CDR2 from the germline V gene are SGDLS and YYNGEE. Between the trimmed V and J ends, which lost 0 bases and 3 bases, there was a span of 13 bases. The CDR3 extends over 15 amino acids. As DNA, the CDR3 is TGTGCCAGCAGCGTAGATCAGGGGTGGATCTACGAGCAGTACTTC. It is translated as CASSVDQGWIYEQYF.

This clone came up a few times. The chain uses TRBV30 and TRBJ1-2; TRBD1 might be the D (5 bases). The V gene lost 4 bases and the J gene lost 2 bases, with 8 bases spanning the gap. This CDR3 contains 12 residues. The germline CDR1 and CDR2 sequences are GTSNPN and SVGIG (reference sequence). CDR3 nucleotides: TGTGCCTGGACGGCAGGGAACTATGGCTACACCTTC. Translation: CAWTAGNYGYTF.

There are a few counts of this clone. V gene TRBV20-1 combines with J gene TRBJ1-1; D call uncertain. This CDR3 has 10 residues. Trimming pared 3 bases from V and 6 bases from J, leaving 5 bases between. CDR1 is DFQATT and CDR2 is SNEGSKA in the germline V gene (reference sequence). The CDR3 region is CSASIPEAFF. CDR3 in DNA: TGCAGTGCTAGTATCCCTGAAGCTTTCTTT.

This clone turned up a few times. The chain has TRBV29-1 and TRBJ2-4; no firm D call. This CDR3 region has 13 residues. The germline V and J ends were trimmed by 1 base and 3 bases, with 7 bases remaining between them. Germline lookup yields CDR1 SQVTM and CDR2 ANQGSEA. In DNA form, the CDR3 reads TGCAGCGTTGAAGTCGGCGGCAAAAACATTCAGTACTTC. This codes for CSVEVGGKNIQYF.